The 10 T cell receptor beta chains presented below share a single source sample, sequenced in a study of blood T cell repertoires in COVID-19. The repertoire was sequenced with immunoSEQ multiplex PCR; TCRdb's copy has only in-frame clones and lacks some. The table includes some 150,000 clones, around 87% detected once. Sequenced input: peripheral blood. The receptors originated from a woman aged 60 to 75 with active COVID-19.

CDR3 DNA sequence: TGCGCCAGCAGTGAACGCGGGAGGGTCTACAATGAGCAGTTCTTC. Translated, it gives CASSERGRVYNEQFF. The V gene is TRBV10-2, the J gene TRBJ2-1; TRBD2 matches 9 bases. From germline, CDR1 is WSHSY and CDR2 SAAADI. After removal of 3 bases from V and 3 bases from J, the junction contained 3 bases not matched to a gene. This CDR3 comprises 15 residues.

The V and J genes are TRBV11-2 and TRBJ2-6; tentative D call: TRBD1 (5 bases). The CDR3 contains 17 residues. V was trimmed by 2 bases and J by 2 bases, leaving 13 bases between them. Germline CDR1 and CDR2: SGHAT and FQNNGV. The CDR3 spells CASSLLPQGTGANVLTF. CDR3 nucleotide sequence: TGTGCCAGCAGCTTACTTCCCCAGGGAACTGGGGCCAACGTCCTGACTTTC. The full variable domain, with the rest looked up from reference TRBV11-2 and TRBJ2-6, is EAGVAQSPRYKIIEKRQSVAFWCNPISGHATLYWYQQILGQGPKLLIQFQNNGVVDDSQLPKDRFSAERLKGVDSTLKIQPAKLEDSAVYLCASSLLPQGTGANVLTFGAGSRLTVL.

This clone occurred once. This chain connects TRBV19 to TRBJ1-2, with 12 nucleotides matching TRBD1. The CDR3 is 15 residues long. The V segment lost 4 bases and the J segment 5 bases; nucleotides outside the gene matches: 5. Germline CDR1 reads LNHDA; CDR2 reads SQIVND (reference sequence). The CDR3 DNA is TGTGCCAGTAGTACCCGGGACAGGGGGCAATATGGCTACACCTTC. Translating gives CASSTRDRGQYGYTF.

V is TRBV7-2 and J is TRBJ2-7; weak D call: TRBD2 (5 bases). V lost 3 bases to trimming and J lost 4 bases, with 13 bases between them. The length of the CDR3 is 14 residues. From germline, CDR1 is SGHTA and CDR2 FQGNSA. CDR3 region: CASSLDGVYYEQYF. As DNA, the CDR3 is TGTGCCAGCAGCTTGGACGGGGTTTATTACGAGCAGTACTTC.

This clone was detected once. The chain couples TRBV28 to TRBJ1-4; 10 bases are shared with TRBD1. The trim removed 2 bases at V and 8 bases at J, leaving 2 bases unmatched. The length of the CDR3 is 14 residues. Germline CDR1 MDHEN, CDR2 SYDVKM. CDR3 DNA sequence: TGTGCCAGCAGTTTAAGGACAGGGGGGGAAAAACTGTTTTTT. Translating it yields CASSLRTGGEKLFF.

CDR3 loop: CASSIPAGRGGYEQYF. In DNA form, the CDR3 reads TGTGCCAGTAGTATCCCGGCAGGGAGGGGTGGCTACGAGCAGTACTTC. The rearrangement uses TRBV19 and TRBJ2-7; 7 bases match TRBD2. This CDR3 spans 16 amino acids. In germline, CDR1 is LNHDA, CDR2 SQIVND (reference sequence). V gave up 3 bases and J gave up 3 bases; unmatched junction bases: 11. Full variable domain (missing parts from reference TRBV19 and TRBJ2-7): DGGITQSPKYLFRKEGQNVTLSCEQNLNHDAMYWYRQDPGQGLRLIYYSQIVNDFQKGDIAEGYSVSREKKESFPLTVTSAQKNPTAFYLCASSIPAGRGGYEQYFGPGTRLTVT.

The chain is built from TRBV30 and TRBJ1-3, with TRBD1 matching 7 bases. V was pared by 2 bases and J by 0 bases, with 1 base of the junction left unmatched. This CDR3 comprises 14 residues. Germline CDR1 reads GTSNPN; CDR2 reads SVGIG (reference sequence). As DNA, the CDR3 is TGTGCCTGGAGTCGGACAGGCTCTGGAAACACCATATATTTT. Its protein is CAWSRTGSGNTIYF.

This chain connects TRBV29-1 to TRBJ2-5, with a weak D call TRBD1 (5 bases). Germline CDR1 is SQVTM and CDR2 is ANQGSEA. The CDR3 is 13 residues long. Trimming took 7 bases from V and 1 from J, leaving 13 bases between them. The CDR3 region has the DNA TGCAGCGCGGCCGCTCAGGGCCAAGAGACCCAGTACTTC. It encodes CSAAAQGQETQYF.

The genes are TRBV29-1 and TRBJ1-1; D is perhaps TRBD1 (5 bases). Trimming took 4 bases from V and 3 from J, leaving 21 bases between them. Per germline, CDR1 SQVTM and CDR2 ANQGSEA. The CDR3 runs 16 residues. The CDR3 DNA follows: TGCAGCGTTGGACACGACCTACGGCAGGGATACACTGAAGCTTTCTTT. Translating it yields CSVGHDLRQGYTEAFF.

The rearrangement joins TRBV19 to TRBJ2-3; D possibly corresponds to TRBD1 (6 bases). V shed 9 bases and J shed 2 bases, with 15 bases lying between them. The CDR3 loop spans 14 amino acids. Per the germline V gene, CDR1 is LNHDA and CDR2 is SQIVND (reference sequence). CDR3 sequence reads: CARAGEDHTDTQYF. Written as DNA, the CDR3 is TGTGCCAGAGCAGGGGAAGACCACACAGATACGCAGTATTTT.